Described below is a single T cell receptor (beta chain) sequence and its context. Its antigen is unidentified. This specimen belongs to a study of cytomegalovirus exposure and HLA in healthy donors. Use of 60 Vbeta and 13 Jbeta primers characterized the PCR. TCRdb keeps only in-frame clones here, not all; method: immunoSEQ multiplex PCR. The sample includes tens of thousands of clones, 70% to 80% of them seen just once. The germline V gene has CDR1 SEHNR and CDR2 FQNEAQ (reference sequence). The CDR3 extends over 15 amino acids. Germline trimming cut 6 bases from V and 4 bases from J; bases unmatched to any gene: 7. Study outcomes and limitations: TCR beta chains numbering some 160 were designated cytomegalovirus-associated. In vitro data verified a few CMV-associated chains as specific for CMV antigens. The majority of CMV-associated TCR beta chains were reported as apparently HLA-restricted in a later analysis. Another analysis was done later, and it associated 15,000 to 20,000 TCR beta sequences with HLA alleles at 0.05 false discovery rate.

The material sequenced was PBMCs. The chain employs TRBV7-9 and TRBJ2-2; the match to TRBD1 covers 8 bases. The sequence derives from a woman in her 30s in good health and CMV-seronegative. The CDR3: CASRRQGTGTGELFF. The CDR3 DNA is TGTGCCAGCAGGCGACAGGGGACGGGCACCGGGGAGCTGTTTTTT. The whole variable domain, remainder taken from reference TRBV7-9 and TRBJ2-2, is DTGVSQNPRHKITKRGQNVTFRCDPISEHNRLYWYRQTLGQGPEFLTYFQNEAQLEKSRLLSDRFSAERPKGSFSTLEIQRTEQGDSAMYLCASRRQGTGTGELFFGEGSRLTVL.